This entry concerns a single TCR beta chain. Its cognate antigen is unknown. The V segment lost 6 bases and the J segment 4 bases; nucleotides outside the gene matches: 8. The CDR3 is made up of 15 amino acids. Germline CDR1 reads MNHEY; CDR2 reads SVGEGT. TCRdb ran MiXCR on the 5' RACE reads and lists one entry per CDR3 protein. In the table there are hundreds of thousands of distinct CDR3 sequences, under 30% of which are singletons. The data originate from a study of T-cell memory formation after mild COVID-19. Study results and limitations: Some clones that responded turned up in pre-infection memory, which suggests that cross-reactive memory joined in.

The rearrangement uses TRBV6-2 or TRBV6-3 and TRBJ2-1, with 8 bases lining up with TRBD2. The specimen sequenced was PBMCs or a T cell subset sorted from them (not recorded which). This receptor was obtained from an adult woman who had mild COVID-19 (a few samples of this study predate the infection). Cell type and time point are not known. The CDR3: CASRPLRGEYNEQFF. The CDR3 DNA reads as TGTGCCAGCAGGCCCCTGCGGGGGGAGTACAATGAGCAGTTCTTC.